This T cell receptor (beta chain) was retrieved from a study of brain T cells in children with intractable seizures. Study-wide findings and caveats: Pre- and post-surgery blood differed in depth, so pre-surgery absences may be undersampling. HCMV serostatus was not known, and viral specificity came from CDR3 similarity only.

The time point is: blood from clinic visit 5 months post-surgery; TSC patient then seizure free. The sequenced cases were selected for having the highest brain T cell transcript signatures. Before surgery, patients took at least one anti-epileptic drug. This CDR3 has 18 amino acids. Germline trimming cut 3 bases from V and 10 bases from J; bases unmatched to any gene: 18. Germline loops: CDR1 LNHNV, CDR2 YYDKDF (reference sequence). TCRdb's table, derived via immunoSEQ multiplex PCR, lists solely in-frame clones and lacks some. The table records about 320,000 clones, 93% of them present only once. On this clone: The target antigen is unknown.

The sequence was collected from a boy younger than two with tuberous sclerosis and intractable seizures. This rearrangement joins TRBV15 to TRBJ1-6, with TRBD1 identical over 7 bases. Sequencing was performed on peripheral blood, taken more than 4 months after surgery. The CDR3 DNA reads as TGTGCCACCAGCAGGCGAAACACGGGACAGAACCTTCTGTCACCCCTCCACTTT. As protein: CATSRRNTGQNLLSPLHF. The variable domain in full, with the rest retrieved from reference TRBV15 and TRBJ1-6, is DAMVIQNPRYQVTQFGKPVTLSCSQTLNHNVMYWYQQKSSQAPKLLFHYYDKDFNNEADTPDNFQSRRPNTSFCFLDIRSPGLGDTAMYLCATSRRNTGQNLLSPLHFGNGTRLTVT.